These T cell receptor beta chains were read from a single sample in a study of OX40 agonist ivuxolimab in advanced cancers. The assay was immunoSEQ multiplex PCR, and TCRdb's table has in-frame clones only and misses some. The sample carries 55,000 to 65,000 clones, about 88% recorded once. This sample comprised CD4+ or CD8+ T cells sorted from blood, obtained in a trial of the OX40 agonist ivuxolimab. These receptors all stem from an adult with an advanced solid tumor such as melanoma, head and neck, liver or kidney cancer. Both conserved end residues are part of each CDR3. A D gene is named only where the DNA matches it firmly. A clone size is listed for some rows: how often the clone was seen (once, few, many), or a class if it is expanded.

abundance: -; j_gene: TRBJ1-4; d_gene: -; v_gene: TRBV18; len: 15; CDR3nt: TGTGCCAGCTCACCACCGGGGCAGGGTAATGAAAAACTGTTTTTT; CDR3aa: CASSPPGQGNEKLFF
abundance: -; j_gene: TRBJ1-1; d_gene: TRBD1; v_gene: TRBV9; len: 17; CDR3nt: TGTGCCAGCAGCCCCGAGGGGGCAAGGCCTAAACACACTGAAGCTTTCTTT; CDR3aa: CASSPEGARPKHTEAFF
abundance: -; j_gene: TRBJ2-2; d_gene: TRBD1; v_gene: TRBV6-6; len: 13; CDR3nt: TGTGCCACGATGACAGGGGTCACCGGGGAGCTGTTTTTT; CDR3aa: CATMTGVTGELFF
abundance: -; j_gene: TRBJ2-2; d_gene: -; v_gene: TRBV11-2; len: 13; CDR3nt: TGTGCCAGCAGCTTAGCCCGGGGCGGGGAGCTGTTTTTT; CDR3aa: CASSLARGGELFF
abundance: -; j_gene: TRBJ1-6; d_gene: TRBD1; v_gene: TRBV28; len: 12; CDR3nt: TGTGCCAGCAGGTCACCGGGACAGCGACCCCACTTT; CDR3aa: CASRSPGQRPHF
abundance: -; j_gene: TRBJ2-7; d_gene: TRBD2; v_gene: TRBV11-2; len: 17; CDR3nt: TGTGCCAGCAGCTCGCAACCGGGACTAGCGGGGAGCTACGAGCAGTACTTC; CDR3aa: CASSSQPGLAGSYEQYF
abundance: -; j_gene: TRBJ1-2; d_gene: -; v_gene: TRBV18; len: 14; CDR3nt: TGTGCCAGCTCACCTTTTGACGGGCAGTATGGCTACACCTTC; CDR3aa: CASSPFDGQYGYTF
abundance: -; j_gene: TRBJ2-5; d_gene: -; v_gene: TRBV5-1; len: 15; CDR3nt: TGCGCCACCTCGTCCGAGGGGCGAGGCGGAGAGACCCAGTACTTC; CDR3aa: CATSSEGRGGETQYF
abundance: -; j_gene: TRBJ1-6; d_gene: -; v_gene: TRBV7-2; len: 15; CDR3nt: TGTGCCAGCAGCTTTCCATCCCTAGGAAATTCACCCCTCCACTTT; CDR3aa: CASSFPSLGNSPLHF
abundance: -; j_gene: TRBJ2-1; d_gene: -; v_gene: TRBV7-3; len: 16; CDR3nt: TGTGCCAGCAGCTTCTTGGGGGGGCAATCCTACAATGAGCAGTTCTTC; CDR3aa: CASSFLGGQSYNEQFF
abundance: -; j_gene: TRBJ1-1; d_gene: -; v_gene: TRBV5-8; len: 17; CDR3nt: TGTGCCGTAGGGACCTCCTTATCCACCTTTGCGGGGACTGAAGCTTTCTTT; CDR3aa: CAVGTSLSTFAGTEAFF
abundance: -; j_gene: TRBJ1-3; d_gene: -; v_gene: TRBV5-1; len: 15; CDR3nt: TGCGCCAGCAGCTCTCAGGGATCAGCTGGAAACACCATATATTTT; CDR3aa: CASSSQGSAGNTIYF
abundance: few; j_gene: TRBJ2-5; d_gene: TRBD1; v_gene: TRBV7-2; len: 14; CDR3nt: TGTGCCAGCAGCCTGGGACAGGGGGCTAAGACCCAGTACTTC; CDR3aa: CASSLGQGAKTQYF
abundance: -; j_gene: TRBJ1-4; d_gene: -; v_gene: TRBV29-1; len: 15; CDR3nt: TGCAGCGTTGAAGATGGACGGACGCATAATGAAAAACTGTTTTTT; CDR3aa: CSVEDGRTHNEKLFF
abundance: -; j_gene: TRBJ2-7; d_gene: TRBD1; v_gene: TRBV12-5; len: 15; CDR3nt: TGTGCTAGTGGTTTCCGGACAGGGATGAGGCACGAGCAGTACTTC; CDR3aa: CASGFRTGMRHEQYF
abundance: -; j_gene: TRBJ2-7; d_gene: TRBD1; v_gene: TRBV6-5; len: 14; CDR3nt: TGTGCCATCAGTGAAGGGACAGGTCTCTACGAGCAGTACTTC; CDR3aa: CAISEGTGLYEQYF
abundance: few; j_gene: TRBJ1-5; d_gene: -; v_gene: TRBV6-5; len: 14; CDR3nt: TGTGCCAGCAGTCTGAGAGGAGGAAATCAGCCCCAGCATTTT; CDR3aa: CASSLRGGNQPQHF
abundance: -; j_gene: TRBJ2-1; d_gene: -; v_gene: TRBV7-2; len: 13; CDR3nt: TGTGCCAGCAGCCCTCAGGGGTACAATGAGCAGTTCTTC; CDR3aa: CASSPQGYNEQFF
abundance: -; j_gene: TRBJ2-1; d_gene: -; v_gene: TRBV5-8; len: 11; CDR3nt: TGTGCCAGCACCCGAGAGGGTGAGCAGTTCTTC; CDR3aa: CASTREGEQFF
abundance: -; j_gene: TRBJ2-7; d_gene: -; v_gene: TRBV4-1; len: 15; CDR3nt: TGCGCCAGCAGCCACGGACAGCACACAACCTACGAGCAGTACTTC; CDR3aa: CASSHGQHTTYEQYF
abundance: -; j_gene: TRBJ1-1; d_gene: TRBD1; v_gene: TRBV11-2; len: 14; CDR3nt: TGTGCCAGCAGACTCCGGGACAGGAACACTGAAGCTTTCTTT; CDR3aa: CASRLRDRNTEAFF
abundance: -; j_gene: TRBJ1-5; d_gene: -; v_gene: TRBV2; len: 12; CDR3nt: TGTGCCAGCGGGGACACCTTGGGGCCCCAGCATTTT; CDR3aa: CASGDTLGPQHF
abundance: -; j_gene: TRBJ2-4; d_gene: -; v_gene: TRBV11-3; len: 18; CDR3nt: TGTGCCAGCAGCTTACCCCTGGGACGGACAGATTACAAAAACATTCAGTACTTC; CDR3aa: CASSLPLGRTDYKNIQYF
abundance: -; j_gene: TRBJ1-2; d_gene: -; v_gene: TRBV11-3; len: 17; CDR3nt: TGTGCCAGCAGCCTTCTGGGATCTGGGCTGAGTGACTATGGCTACACCTTC; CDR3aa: CASSLLGSGLSDYGYTF
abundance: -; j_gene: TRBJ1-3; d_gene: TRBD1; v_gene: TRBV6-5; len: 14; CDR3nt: TGTGCCAGCAGCCAGGGGGCAGGTGGAAACACCATATATTTT; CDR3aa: CASSQGAGGNTIYF
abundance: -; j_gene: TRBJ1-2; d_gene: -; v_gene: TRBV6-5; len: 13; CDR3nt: TGTGCCAGCAGACTGACGCTAGCCTATGGCTACACCTTC; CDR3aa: CASRLTLAYGYTF
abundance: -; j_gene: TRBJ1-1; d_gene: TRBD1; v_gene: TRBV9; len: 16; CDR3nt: TGTGCCAGCAGCGTCTCCCGCGGACAGGGGAACACTGAAGCTTTCTTT; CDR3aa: CASSVSRGQGNTEAFF